This T cell receptor (beta chain) was sequenced during a study of cytomegalovirus exposure and HLA in healthy donors. Overall study findings and caveats: According to an earlier analysis, most TCR beta V segments yielded productive rearrangements about 90% or about 30% of the time. Cytomegalovirus-associated status was assigned to approximately 160 TCR beta chains. Immune exposure information available was restricted to CMV serostatus. Excluded were some V segments that proved indistinguishable, including TRBV6-2 and TRBV6-3.

With 60 Vbeta and 13 Jbeta primers, the PCR was carried out. The data were produced by immunoSEQ multiplex PCR, yet TCRdb's version contains in-frame clones alone and is incomplete. The table lists approximately 300,000 clones, 80% of them singletons. Comments on this clone: What it binds is not known.

Trimming cost V 0 bases and J 6 bases, with 18 bases left between them. The CDR3 is made up of 16 amino acids. CDR1 and CDR2 (germline): SGHTS, YDEGEE. The clonotype originates from a girl aged 2-10 years in good health and CMV-seronegative. The specimen sequenced was PBMCs. The gene calls are TRBV5-8 and TRBJ1-2, with D tentatively TRBD1 (6 bases). In DNA form, the CDR3 reads TGTGCCAGCAGCTTGGACCCGAATTACAGGGTCCATGGCTACACCTTC. Its translation: CASSLDPNYRVHGYTF.